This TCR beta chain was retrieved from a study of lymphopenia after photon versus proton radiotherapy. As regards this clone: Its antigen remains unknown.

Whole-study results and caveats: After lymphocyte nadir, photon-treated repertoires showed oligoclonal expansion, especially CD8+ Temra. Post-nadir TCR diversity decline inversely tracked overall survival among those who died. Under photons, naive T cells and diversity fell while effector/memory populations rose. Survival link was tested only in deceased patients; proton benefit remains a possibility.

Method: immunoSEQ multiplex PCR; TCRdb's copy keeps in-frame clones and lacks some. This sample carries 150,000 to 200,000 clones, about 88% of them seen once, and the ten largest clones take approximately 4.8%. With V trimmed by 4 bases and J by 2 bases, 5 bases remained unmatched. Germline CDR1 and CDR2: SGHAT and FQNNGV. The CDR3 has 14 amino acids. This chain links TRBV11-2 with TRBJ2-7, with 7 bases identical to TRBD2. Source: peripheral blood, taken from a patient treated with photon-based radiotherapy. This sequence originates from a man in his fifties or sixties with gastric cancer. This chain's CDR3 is CASSYPGLTYEQYF. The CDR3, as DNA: TGTGCCAGCAGCTATCCGGGACTAACCTACGAGCAGTACTTC. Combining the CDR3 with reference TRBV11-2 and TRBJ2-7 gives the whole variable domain EAGVAQSPRYKIIEKRQSVAFWCNPISGHATLYWYQQILGQGPKLLIQFQNNGVVDDSQLPKDRFSAERLKGVDSTLKIQPAKLEDSAVYLCASSYPGLTYEQYFGPGTRLTVT.